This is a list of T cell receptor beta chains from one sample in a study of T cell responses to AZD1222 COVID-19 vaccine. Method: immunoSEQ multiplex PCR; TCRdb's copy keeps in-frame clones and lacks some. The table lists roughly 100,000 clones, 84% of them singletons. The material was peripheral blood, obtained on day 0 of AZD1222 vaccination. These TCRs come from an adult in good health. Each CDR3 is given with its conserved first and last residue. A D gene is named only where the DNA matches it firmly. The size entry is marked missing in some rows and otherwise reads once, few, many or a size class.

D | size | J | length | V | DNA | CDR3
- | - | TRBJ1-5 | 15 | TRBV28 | TGTGCCAGCAGTTTTGTTTGGCAGGGCAATCAGCCCCAGCATTTT | CASSFVWQGNQPQHF
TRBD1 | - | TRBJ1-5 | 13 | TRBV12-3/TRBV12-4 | TGTGCCAGCAGTTTAGGGGACAGGGATCCCCAGCATTTT | CASSLGDRDPQHF
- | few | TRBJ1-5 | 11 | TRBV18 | TGTGCCAGCTCACTGGCCGAGCCCCAGCATTTT | CASSLAEPQHF
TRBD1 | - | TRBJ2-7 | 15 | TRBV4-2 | TGTGCCAGCAGCCAGATAGGGACAGGGATTTCCGAGCAGTACTTC | CASSQIGTGISEQYF
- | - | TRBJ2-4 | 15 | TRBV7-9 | TGTGCCAGCAGCTTAGGCAGGGCGGCCAAAAACATTCAGTACTTC | CASSLGRAAKNIQYF
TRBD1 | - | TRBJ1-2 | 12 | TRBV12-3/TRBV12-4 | TGTGCCAGCAGTAGAGACAGGGTTGGCTACACCTTC | CASSRDRVGYTF
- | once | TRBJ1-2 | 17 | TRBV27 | TGTGCCAGCAGTTCCACGGGATCTGTCGACAGATACTATGGCTACACCTTC | CASSSTGSVDRYYGYTF
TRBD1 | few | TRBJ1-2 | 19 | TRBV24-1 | TGTGCCACCAGTGACCATCCGGGACAGACATCTTCAACCCGAAATGGCTACACCTTC | CATSDHPGQTSSTRNGYTF
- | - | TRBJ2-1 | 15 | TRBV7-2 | TGTGCCAGCAGCGCCTACGGAAGGGGTTACAATGAGCAGTTCTTC | CASSAYGRGYNEQFF
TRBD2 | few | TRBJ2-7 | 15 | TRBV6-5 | TGTGCCAGCAGTCCAAACGAGCGGGAGGACCACGAGCAGTACTTC | CASSPNEREDHEQYF
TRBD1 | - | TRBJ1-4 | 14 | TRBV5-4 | TGTGCCAGCAGCCGAGACAGGGTTGGTGAAAAACTGTTTTTT | CASSRDRVGEKLFF
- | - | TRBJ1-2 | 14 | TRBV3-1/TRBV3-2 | TGTGCCAGCAGCCAGTATCAGGGGCGCAGTGGCTACACCTTC | CASSQYQGRSGYTF
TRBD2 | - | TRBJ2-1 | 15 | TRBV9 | TGTGCCAGCAGCCCCCGGGTAGCGGGGGGCCTCAAGCAGTTCTTC | CASSPRVAGGLKQFF
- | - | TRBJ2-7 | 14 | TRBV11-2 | TGTGCCACTGAGGACAGCGAGGTACCCTACGAGCAGTACTTC | CATEDSEVPYEQYF
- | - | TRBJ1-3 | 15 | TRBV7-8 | TGTGCCAGCAGCCCGACGGTAGTCACTGGAAACACCATATATTTT | CASSPTVVTGNTIYF
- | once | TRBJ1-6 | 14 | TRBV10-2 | TGCGCCAGCAGTGAGGGTTTACATAATTCACCCCTCCACTTT | CASSEGLHNSPLHF
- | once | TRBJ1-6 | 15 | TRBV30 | TGTGCCTGGACCCCTGACAGCTCCTATAATTCACCCCTCCACTTT | CAWTPDSSYNSPLHF
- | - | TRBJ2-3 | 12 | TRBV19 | TGTGCCAGTAGTCCACTCCCAGATACGCAGTATTTT | CASSPLPDTQYF
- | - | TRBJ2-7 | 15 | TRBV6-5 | TGTGCCAGCAGTTCTCCCCAGGAGTCCTCCTACGAGCAGTACTTC | CASSSPQESSYEQYF